A single sample gave rise to the 23 T cell receptor beta chains below, sequenced in a study of blood T cell repertoires in COVID-19 (dated by TCRdb to the early 2020s). Receptors were amplified or captured by the immunoSEQ multiplex PCR assay. TCRdb's version of the immuneACCESS table is confined to in-frame rearrangements and falls short of the full clone set. An unresolved V gene accounts for under half of the shortfall where checked; the remainder is of unknown origin. The sample table holds about 370,000 clones, of which approximately 87% were seen once. Jointly, the top ten make up about 9.4% of the sample. The sequenced material came from peripheral blood. These receptors were obtained from a woman between 25 and 40 years old with COVID-19, enrolled during active disease.

The chain is built from TRBV7-6 and TRBJ2-1; the match to TRBD2 covers 12 bases. After removal of 4 bases from V and 7 bases from J, the junction contained 8 bases not matched to a gene. The length of the CDR3 is 16 residues. Germline CDR1 SGHVS, CDR2 FNYEAQ. CDR3 sequence reads: CASSSLTSGRINEQFF. DNA of the CDR3: TGTGCCAGCAGCTCACTTACTAGCGGGAGGATTAATGAGCAGTTCTTC.

V gene TRBV10-3 combines with J gene TRBJ1-2; a weak D match, TRBD1 (5 bases). Trimming cost V 9 bases and J 5 bases, with 19 bases left between them. CDR3 length: 14 amino acids. Germline V gene lookup returns CDR1 ENHRY and CDR2 SYGVKD. The CDR3 region has the DNA TGTGCCATAACCGCCGGGCAGGGACTTTATGGCTACACCTTC. It yields the protein CAITAGQGLYGYTF.

About this clone itself: Germline is not matched at one junction end, which may reflect a read error. J is TRBJ1-1 and V is TRBV20-1; maybe TRBD1 (5 bases). This CDR3 contains 10 residues. Germline CDR1 DFQATT, CDR2 SNEGSKA (reference sequence). The CDR3 reads CSAWGGRFGF. In DNA form, the CDR3 reads TGCAGTGCTTGGGGGGGAAGGTTTGGTTTT.

The J gene is TRBJ2-7, the V gene TRBV30; 7 bases line up with TRBD2. Germline V gene sequence: CDR1 GTSNPN, CDR2 SVGIG (reference sequence). After removal of 0 bases from V and 6 bases from J, the junction contained 8 bases not matched to a gene. The CDR3 runs to 14 residues. The CDR3 nucleotides read TGTGCCTGGAGTGTGGGCGGGAGTGTACCCGAGCAGTACTTC. Translation: CAWSVGGSVPEQYF.

The chain employs TRBV4-1 and TRBJ2-1; D is uncertain. Germline CDR1 is MGHRA and CDR2 is YSYEKL. The CDR3 extends over 17 amino acids. V gave up 0 bases and J gave up 0 bases, with 12 bases separating them. CDR3 region: CASSQDPPASSYNEQFF. In nucleotides, the CDR3 is TGCGCCAGCAGCCAAGACCCCCCAGCGAGCTCCTACAATGAGCAGTTCTTC.

The V and J genes are TRBV7-2 and TRBJ2-7, with 12 nucleotides matching TRBD2. The ends lost 5 bases at V and 3 bases at J; junction bases unmatched: 17. This CDR3 has 19 residues. Germline loops: CDR1 SGHTA, CDR2 FQGNSA. The CDR3 DNA follows: TGTGCCAGCAGCCCAGGCCCGACTAGCGGGAGACATTTAGTCTACGAGCAGTACTTC. It is translated as CASSPGPTSGRHLVYEQYF.

V and J are TRBV19 and TRBJ1-2, with D unclear. This CDR3 is 13 amino acids long. Trimming removed 6 bases at V and 3 bases at J, with 11 bases between. From germline, CDR1 is LNHDA and CDR2 SQIVND (reference sequence). The CDR3 here is CASSPTVDYGYTF. DNA of the CDR3: TGTGCCAGTAGCCCCACGGTGGACTATGGCTACACCTTC.

The chain employs TRBV5-1 and TRBJ1-1, with 9 positions matching TRBD1. The CDR3 is 15 residues long. Looked up from germline, CDR1 is SGHRS and CDR2 is YFSETQ. V shed 6 bases and J 5 bases; nucleotides not matched to a gene: 11. The CDR3 DNA sequence: TGCGCCAGCACCAACGGGGGACAGGGAGGTACTGAAGCTTTCTTT. Amino acids: CASTNGGQGGTEAFF. Looking up the rest from reference TRBV5-1 and TRBJ1-1 gives the full variable domain: KAGVTQTPRYLIKTRGQQVTLSCSPISGHRSVSWYQQTPGQGLQFLFEYFSETQRNKGNFPGRFSGRQFSNSRSEMNVSTLELGDSALYLCASTNGGQGGTEAFFGQGTRLTVV.

The rearrangement joins TRBV19 to TRBJ2-6, with 9 bases aligning to TRBD1. Losses at the gene ends were 7 bases for V and 0 bases for J; bases not matched to a gene: 7. The CDR3 sequence is 17 residues long. CDR1 is LNHDA and CDR2 is SQIVND in the germline V gene (reference sequence). The CDR3 DNA follows: TGTGCCAGTAACCCGGGGACAGGGATCTCTGGGGCCAACGTCCTGACTTTC. Translation: CASNPGTGISGANVLTF.

The rearrangement joins TRBV30 to TRBJ2-7; the D gene is possibly TRBD2 (5 bases). V was trimmed by 2 bases and J by 2 bases, leaving 7 bases between them. In germline, CDR1 is GTSNPN, CDR2 SVGIG (reference sequence). The length of the CDR3 is 12 residues. CDR3 amino acids: CAWSPSPYEQYF. In DNA form, the CDR3 reads TGTGCCTGGAGTCCTAGCCCCTACGAGCAGTACTTC. The variable domain in full, completed from reference TRBV30 and TRBJ2-7, reads SQTIHQWPATLVQPVGSPLSLECTVEGTSNPNLYWYRQAAGRGLQLLFYSVGIGQISSEVPQNLSASRPQDRQFILSSKKLLLSDSGFYLCAWSPSPYEQYFGPGTRLTVT.

The chain recombines TRBV4-3 with TRBJ2-7; 12 positions agree with TRBD2. The CDR3 sequence is 16 residues long. Germline loops: CDR1 LGHNA, CDR2 YSLEER. Germline trimming cut 5 bases from V and 0 bases from J; bases unmatched to any gene: 5. CDR3 sequence: CASSLGLAGSSYEQYF. The CDR3 nucleotides are TGCGCCAGCAGCTTAGGACTAGCGGGGAGCTCCTACGAGCAGTACTTC.

V gene TRBV14 combines with J gene TRBJ1-4; possibly TRBD1 for D (6 bases). CDR1 is SGHDN and CDR2 is FVKESK in the germline V gene. The V gene lost 4 bases and the J gene lost 6 bases, with 21 bases spanning the gap. The CDR3 covers 17 residues. In nucleotides, the CDR3 is TGTGCCAGCAGCCCGTTAGCCAGGGGCTATAGGGATGAAAAACTGTTTTTT. Protein: CASSPLARGYRDEKLFF.

V is TRBV6-2 or TRBV6-3 and J is TRBJ2-1; 14 bases agree with TRBD2. Germline CDR1 and CDR2: MNHEY and SVGEGT. V dropped 6 bases and J dropped 8; count of bases not matched to a gene: 9. This CDR3 comprises 16 residues. For the CDR3, the DNA is TGTGCCAGCAGCCCATGGACTAGCGGGAGGAATTATGAGCAGTTCTTC. Translated, it gives CASSPWTSGRNYEQFF.

The chain combines TRBV9 with TRBJ2-7; TRBD1 matches 9 bases. The junction had 11 bases not matched to a gene; V was cut back by 3 bases and J by 4 bases. Per germline, CDR1 SGDLS and CDR2 YYNGEE. The CDR3 length is 16 residues. As DNA, the CDR3 is TGTGCCAGCAGCGCAACCCCGGGACAGGGTCTTTACGAGCAGTACTTC. Residues: CASSATPGQGLYEQYF.

The CDR3 DNA reads TGTGCCAGTAGTACGGGACTAGCCGAGGCCAATGAGCAGTTCTTC. Translating gives CASSTGLAEANEQFF. This chain connects TRBV19 to TRBJ2-1; 9 nucleotides line up with TRBD2. Trimming removed 4 bases from V and 6 bases from J; junction bases left unmatched: 7. CDR3 length equals 15 residues. Germline V lookup: CDR1 LNHDA, CDR2 SQIVND (reference sequence).

This chain joins TRBV20-1 and TRBJ2-7; TRBD1 agrees at 10 bases. The germline V gene has CDR1 DFQATT and CDR2 SNEGSKA (reference sequence). V gave up 3 bases and J gave up 4 bases; unmatched junction bases: 6. This CDR3 contains 14 residues. The CDR3: CSASRGTGVYEQYF. The CDR3 DNA is TGCAGTGCTAGTAGAGGGACAGGGGTGTACGAGCAGTACTTC.

The rearrangement links TRBV5-1 to TRBJ2-1, with TRBD1 matching 9 bases. J was trimmed by 2 bases and V by 7 bases; bases with no gene match: 7. The CDR3 runs to 15 residues. Germline V gene data show CDR1 as SGHRS and CDR2 as YFSETQ. DNA of the CDR3: TGCGCCAGCGTCCCCACAGGGGGCGCCTACAATGAGCAGTTCTTC. Translated: CASVPTGGAYNEQFF.

This chain uses TRBV4-1 with TRBJ2-4; D possibly corresponds to TRBD1 (5 bases). With 0 bases removed from V and 0 bases from J, the gap between germline ends came to 9 bases. From germline, CDR1 is MGHRA and CDR2 YSYEKL. The CDR3 sequence is 16 residues long. The CDR3 is CASSQDQGIAKNIQYF. The CDR3, as DNA: TGCGCCAGCAGCCAAGATCAGGGAATAGCCAAAAACATTCAGTACTTC.

This clone was observed many times. One base away lies a much larger clone, so this may be a sequencing read error. This chain joins TRBV5-4 and TRBJ1-6; TRBD1 aligns across 7 bases. This CDR3 contains 14 residues. From germline, CDR1 is SGHNT and CDR2 YYREEE (reference sequence). V lost 4 bases to trimming and J lost 7 bases; unmatched junction nucleotides: 5. CDR3 sequence: CASSTQGRNSPLHF. CDR3 nucleotides: TGTGCCAGCAGCACACAGGGGAGGAATTCACCCCTCCACTTT.

This chain uses TRBV5-4 with TRBJ2-7, with TRBD1 as a possible D gene (6 bases). The V and J ends lost 4 bases and 6 bases respectively, with 14 bases between them. CDR1 and CDR2 from the germline V gene are SGHNT and YYREEE (reference sequence). The CDR3 has 13 residues. DNA of the CDR3: TGTGCCAGCAGCGCGAACAGGGTGGCCGAGCAGTACTTC. Protein product: CASSANRVAEQYF.

The chain joins TRBV9 to TRBJ2-2; 9 nucleotides agree with TRBD2. Looked up from germline, CDR1 is SGDLS and CDR2 is YYNGEE. The CDR3 covers 16 residues. V gave up 0 bases and J gave up 4 bases; unmatched junction bases: 4. The CDR3 loop is CASSVGSGRGTGELFF. The CDR3, as DNA: TGTGCCAGCAGCGTAGGTAGCGGGAGAGGCACCGGGGAGCTGTTTTTT.

The gene calls are TRBV30 and TRBJ2-1, with 13 bases that match TRBD2. This CDR3 has 16 amino acids. V gave up 0 bases and J gave up 5 bases; unmatched junction bases: 4. Germline V gene sequence: CDR1 GTSNPN, CDR2 SVGIG (reference sequence). Written as DNA, the CDR3 is TGTGCCTGGAGTGTAAAGGGACTAGCGGGAAACAATGAGCAGTTCTTC. Encoded protein: CAWSVKGLAGNNEQFF.

Note on this clone: This CDR3 is also generated by other DNA sequences in the sample. V gene TRBV15 combines with J gene TRBJ2-7; weak D call: TRBD2 (6 bases). Trimming removed 1 base at V and 2 bases at J, with 9 bases between. Per germline, CDR1 LNHNV and CDR2 YYDKDF (reference sequence). The CDR3 consists of 14 residues. CDR3 protein: CATSRGTGAYEQYF. The CDR3 DNA is TGTGCCACCAGCAGAGGAACGGGAGCCTACGAGCAGTACTTC.